This record looks at one T cell receptor (beta chain) sequence and its context. Its antigen is not identified. RNA transcripts served as the template for amplifying TCR beta CDR3 regions. With the HTBI primer set, the TCR CDR3 went through a first round of RT-PCR. In TCRdb, the multiplex PCR reads were re-called with MiXCR into one record per CDR3 protein. The sample has over 400,000 distinct CDR3 sequences; about 22% are singletons. Subjects with ophthalmopathy showed a Clinical Activity Score no lower than 3, a NOSPECS grade no lower than 4, and a duration shorter than 3 months. The record originates from a study of T cells in Graves' hyperthyroidism and ophthalmopathy. Findings and limits, study-wide: Separation of ophthalmopathy from stable hyperthyroidism was achieved by a 13 V-J model. Clonotypes that were expanded in thyroid above 0.001 mostly appeared in blood too.

The CDR3 loop spans 12 amino acids. Trimming shortened V by 5 bases and J by 4 bases, and 11 bases separated the two germline ends. Looked up from germline, CDR1 is DFQATT and CDR2 is SNEGSKA (reference sequence). The V and J genes are TRBV20-1 and TRBJ1-2, with TRBD1 as a possible D gene (6 bases). The sample consisted of blood. This clonotype was obtained from a woman aged 70-85 years with Graves' ophthalmopathy. The CDR3: CSAYREGYGYTF. As DNA, the CDR3 is TGCAGTGCTTACAGGGAAGGCTATGGCTACACCTTC.